This T cell receptor beta chain was identified during a study of T cell responses to AZD1222 COVID-19 vaccine. Points from the study as a whole: No repertoire was sampled before or during the peak T cell response, only after it. Females outnumbered males among donors, who were mostly white British; clonal diversity was possibly underestimated.

Measured with immunoSEQ multiplex PCR; TCRdb has only the in-frame clones, and not every one. The sample holds under 100,000 clones, more than 70% seen once. On this clone itself: Its antigen is currently unknown.

The length of the CDR3 is 13 residues. Trimming took 7 bases from V and 5 from J, leaving 12 bases between them. The germline V gene has CDR1 MNHNY and CDR2 SVGAGI (reference sequence). The sequencing used peripheral blood, collected on day 0 of AZD1222 vaccination. The origin of this receptor is an adult in good health. The J gene is TRBJ1-5, the V gene TRBV6-6, with D possibly TRBD1 on 5 matching bases. The CDR3, as DNA: TGTGCCAGCAACCCGGCGGGGGATCAGCCCCAGCATTTT. It yields the protein CASNPAGDQPQHF.